This T cell receptor beta chain was captured by sequencing in a study of human T cells and chemical hapten exposure. Indicated time point: patch test 3, about 24 weeks after DPC sensitization. Treatment defined: therapeutic diphenylcyclopropenone sensitization with weekly scalp DPC. The donor pool consisted of alopecia patients aged 18 to 70 years, considered suitable for DPC. Unfractionated whole blood yielded the extracted total RNA. The CDR3 has 14 amino acids. The germline V and J ends were trimmed by 7 bases and 4 bases, with 18 bases remaining between them. The germline V gene has CDR1 SQVTM and CDR2 ANQGSEA. Overall study findings and caveats: There was no change with DPC sensitization in TCRs above 1 in 1000 frequency.

This clonotype has ten or more counts. Its antigen is not identified. Individual cDNA molecules had unique molecular identifiers attached to them by the library. TCRdb fed the RACE reads into MiXCR, producing one record per CDR3 protein. There are 25,000 to 35,000 distinct CDR3 sequences in the sample; 5% to 6% occur only once, and about 6% lies in the top ten. The V call is TRBV29-1, the J call TRBJ2-3, with D maybe TRBD2 (6 bases). Sample: whole blood, taken in connection with sensitization to the hapten diphenylcyclopropenone (DPC). The TCR originated in a man aged 25 to 40 with alopecia areata. Some clones in this sample may be carry-over from other donors' samples. The CDR3 sequence is CSAGGQGGADTQYF. The CDR3 bases are TGCAGCGCCGGGGGTCAGGGTGGGGCAGATACGCAGTATTTT.